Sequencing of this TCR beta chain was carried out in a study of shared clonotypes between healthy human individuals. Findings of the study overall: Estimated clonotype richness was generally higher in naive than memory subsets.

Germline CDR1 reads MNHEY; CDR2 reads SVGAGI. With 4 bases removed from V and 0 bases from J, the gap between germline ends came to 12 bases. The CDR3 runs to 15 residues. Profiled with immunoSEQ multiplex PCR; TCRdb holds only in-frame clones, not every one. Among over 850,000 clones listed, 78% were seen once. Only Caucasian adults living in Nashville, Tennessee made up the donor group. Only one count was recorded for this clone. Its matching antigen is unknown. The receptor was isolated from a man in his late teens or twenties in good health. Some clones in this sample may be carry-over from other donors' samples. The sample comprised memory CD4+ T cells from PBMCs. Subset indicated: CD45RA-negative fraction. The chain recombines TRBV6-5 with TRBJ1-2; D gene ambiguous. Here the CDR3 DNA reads TGTGCCAGCAGTTCGACTGACGGAGCTAACTATGGCTACACCTTC. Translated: CASSSTDGANYGYTF.